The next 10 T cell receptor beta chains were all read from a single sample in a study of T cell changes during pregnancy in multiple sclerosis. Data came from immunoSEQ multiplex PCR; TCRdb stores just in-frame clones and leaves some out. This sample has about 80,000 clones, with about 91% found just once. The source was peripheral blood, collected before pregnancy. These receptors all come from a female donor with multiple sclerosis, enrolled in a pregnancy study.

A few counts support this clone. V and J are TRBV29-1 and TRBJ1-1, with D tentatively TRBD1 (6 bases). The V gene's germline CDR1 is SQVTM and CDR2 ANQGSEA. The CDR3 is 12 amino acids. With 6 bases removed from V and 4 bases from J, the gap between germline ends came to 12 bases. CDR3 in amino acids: CSVPSQGTEAFF. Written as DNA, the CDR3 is TGCAGCGTCCCTTCACAGGGCACTGAAGCTTTCTTT.

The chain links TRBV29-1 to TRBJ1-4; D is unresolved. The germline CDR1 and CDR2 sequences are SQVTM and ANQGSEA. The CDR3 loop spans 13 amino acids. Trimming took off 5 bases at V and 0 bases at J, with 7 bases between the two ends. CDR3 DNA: TGCAGCGTTAAGTCAGCAACTAATGAAAAACTGTTTTTT. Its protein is CSVKSATNEKLFF.

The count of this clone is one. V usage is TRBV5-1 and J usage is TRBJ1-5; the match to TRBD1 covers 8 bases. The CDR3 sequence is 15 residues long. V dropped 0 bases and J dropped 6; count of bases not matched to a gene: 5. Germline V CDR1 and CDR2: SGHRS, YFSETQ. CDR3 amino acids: CASSLASGGTQPQHF. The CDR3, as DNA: TGCGCCAGCAGCTTGGCCTCAGGGGGCACTCAGCCCCAGCATTTT.

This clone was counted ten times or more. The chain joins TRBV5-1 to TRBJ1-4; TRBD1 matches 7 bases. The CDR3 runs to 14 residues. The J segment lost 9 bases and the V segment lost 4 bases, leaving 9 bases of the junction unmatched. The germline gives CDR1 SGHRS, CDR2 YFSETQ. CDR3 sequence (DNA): TGCGCCAGCAGCGCGACAGGGTGGGGGAAAAAACTGTTTTTT. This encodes CASSATGWGKKLFF.

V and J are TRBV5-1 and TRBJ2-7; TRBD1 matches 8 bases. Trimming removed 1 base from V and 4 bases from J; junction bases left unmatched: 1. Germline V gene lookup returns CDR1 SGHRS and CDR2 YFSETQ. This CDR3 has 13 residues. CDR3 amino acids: CASSLTGGYEQYF. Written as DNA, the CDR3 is TGCGCCAGCAGCTTGACAGGGGGATACGAGCAGTACTTC.

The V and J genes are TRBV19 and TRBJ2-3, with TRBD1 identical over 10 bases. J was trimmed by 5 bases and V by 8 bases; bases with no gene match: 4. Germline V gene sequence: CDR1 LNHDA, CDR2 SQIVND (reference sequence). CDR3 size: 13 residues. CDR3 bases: TGTGCCAGTCGGGACAGGGGAGTAGATACGCAGTATTTT. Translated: CASRDRGVDTQYF.

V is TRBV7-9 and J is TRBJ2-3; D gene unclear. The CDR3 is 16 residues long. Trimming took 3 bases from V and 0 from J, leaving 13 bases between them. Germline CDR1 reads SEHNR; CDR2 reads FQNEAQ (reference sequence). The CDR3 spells CASSFRQVPSTDTQYF. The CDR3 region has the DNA TGTGCCAGCAGCTTCCGACAAGTCCCTAGCACAGATACGCAGTATTTT.

In DNA form, the CDR3 reads TGTGCCAGCAGCGACCGGACAGGGAACGAGCAGTACTTC. Its protein is CASSDRTGNEQYF. The chain couples TRBV7-6 to TRBJ2-7; TRBD1 matches at 8 bases. Germline values: CDR1 SGHVS, CDR2 FNYEAQ. Trimming took 5 bases from V and 5 from J; bases not matched to a gene: 5. The CDR3 loop spans 13 amino acids.

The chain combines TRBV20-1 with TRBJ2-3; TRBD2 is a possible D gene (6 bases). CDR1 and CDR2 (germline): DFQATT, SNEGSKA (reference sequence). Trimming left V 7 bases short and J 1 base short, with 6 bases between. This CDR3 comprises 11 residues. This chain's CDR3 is CSGRGTDTQYF. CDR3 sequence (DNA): TGCAGTGGGAGGGGCACAGATACGCAGTATTTT.

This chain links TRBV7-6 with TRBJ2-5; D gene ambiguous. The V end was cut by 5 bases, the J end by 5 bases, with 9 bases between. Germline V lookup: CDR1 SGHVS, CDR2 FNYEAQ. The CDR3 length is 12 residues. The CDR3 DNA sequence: TGTGCCAGCAGCGCCCAACGGGAGACCCAGTACTTC. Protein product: CASSAQRETQYF.